This TCR beta chain was recovered during a study of OX40 agonist ivuxolimab in advanced cancers. Findings and limits, study-wide: The antigens recognized by the expanded peripheral T cells, that is their antigen specificity, were not determined. Clones of CD4+ and CD8+ blood T cells grew by week 6 at doses of 0.1 to 3.0 mg/kg.

In regard to this clone: Its target is not known.

V was clipped by 6 bases and J by 3 bases, with 12 bases between them. The germline gives CDR1 PRHDT, CDR2 FYEKMQ (reference sequence). This CDR3 comprises 14 residues. Using immunoSEQ multiplex PCR, the repertoire was profiled, and TCRdb retains in-frame clones only, with some absent. The profile shows over 30,000 clones, 70% to 85% of them singletons. The chain uses TRBV13 and TRBJ1-5; D not certain. The sample in question was CD4+ or CD8+ T cells sorted from blood, obtained in a trial of the OX40 agonist ivuxolimab. The origin of this receptor is an adult with an advanced solid tumor such as melanoma, head and neck, liver or kidney cancer. CDR3 in DNA: TGTGCCAGCAGTGAAGGGCAGGTCAATCAGCCCCAGCATTTT. Translation: CASSEGQVNQPQHF.